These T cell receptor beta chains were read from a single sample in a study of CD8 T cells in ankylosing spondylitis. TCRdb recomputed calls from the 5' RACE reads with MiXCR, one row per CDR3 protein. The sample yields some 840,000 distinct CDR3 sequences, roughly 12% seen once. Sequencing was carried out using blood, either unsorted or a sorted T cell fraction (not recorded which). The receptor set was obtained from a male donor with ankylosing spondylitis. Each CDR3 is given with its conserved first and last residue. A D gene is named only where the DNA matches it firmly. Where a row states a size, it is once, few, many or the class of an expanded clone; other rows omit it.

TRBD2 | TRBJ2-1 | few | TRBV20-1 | TGCAGTGCTAGAGATGCGGGGGGGACTAGCGGGAGGTTCAATTACAATGAGCAGTTCTTC | CSARDAGGTSGRFNYNEQFF
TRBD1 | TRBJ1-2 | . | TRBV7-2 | TGTGCCAGCAGCTTCTCTGCCGACAGGGATGGCTACACCTTC | CASSFSADRDGYTF
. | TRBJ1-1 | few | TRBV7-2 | TGTGCCAGCAGCTTAAGTTGGTGGGAGAACACTGAAGCTTTCTTT | CASSLSWWENTEAFF
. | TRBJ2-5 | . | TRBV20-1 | TGCAGTGCTAGAGTTTACGAGACCCAGTACTTC | CSARVYETQYF
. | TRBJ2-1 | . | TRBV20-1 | TGCAGTGCTAGAGTAGGAGGGACCTACAATGAGCAGTTCTTC | CSARVGGTYNEQFF
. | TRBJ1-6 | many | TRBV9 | TGTGCCAGCAGCGTCGACAGTAATTCACCCCTCCACTTT | CASSVDSNSPLHF
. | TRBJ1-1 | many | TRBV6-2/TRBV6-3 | TGTGCCAGCAGTACTAGACAGGTTAACACTGAAGCTTTCTTT | CASSTRQVNTEAFF
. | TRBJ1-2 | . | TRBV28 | TGTGCCAGCAGTTTACTCCAGGAGGGCAACTATGGCTACACCTTC | CASSLLQEGNYGYTF
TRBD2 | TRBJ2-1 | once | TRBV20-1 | TGCTGTGCTATCTCGTCTAGCGGGAGTAATCCCTACAATGAGCAGTTCTTC | CCAISSSGSNPYNEQFF
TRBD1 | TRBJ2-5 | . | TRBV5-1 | TGCGCCAGCAGGACCGGGACAGGACCGTTATCGACCCAGTACTTC | CASRTGTGPLSTQYF
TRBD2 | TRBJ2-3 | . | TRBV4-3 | TGCGCCAGCAGCGCCGGGGGGGTTTTCACAGATACGCAGTATTTT | CASSAGGVFTDTQYF
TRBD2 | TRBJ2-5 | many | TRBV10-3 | TGTGCCATCAGTGAGGCCGCTCTAGCGGGGGCTCAAGAGACCCAGTACTTC | CAISEAALAGAQETQYF
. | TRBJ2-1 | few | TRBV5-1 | TGCGCCAGCAGCTCGGACCCCTCGGGGGCCTACAATGAGCAGTTCTTC | CASSSDPSGAYNEQFF
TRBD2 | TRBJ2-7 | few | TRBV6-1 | TGTGCCTGCCGCCTTTGGACTAGCGGTGTCGAGCAGTACTTC | CACRLWTSGVEQYF
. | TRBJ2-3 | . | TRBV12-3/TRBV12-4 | TGTGCCAGCAGTTTAGCGCGGCTAGCTGCGCAGTATTTT | CASSLARLAAQYF
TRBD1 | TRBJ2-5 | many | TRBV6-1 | TGTGCCAGCAGCCGACAGGGGACGGAAGAGACCCAGTACTTC | CASSRQGTEETQYF
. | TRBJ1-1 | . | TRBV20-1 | TGCAGTGCTAGAGATCGCGGGGCGGGTGAAGCTTTCTTT | CSARDRGAGEAFF
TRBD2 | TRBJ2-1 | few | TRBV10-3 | TGTGCCATCAGTGAGAGGGCGGGGGGAGGCCTGAATGAGCAGTTCTTC | CAISERAGGGLNEQFF
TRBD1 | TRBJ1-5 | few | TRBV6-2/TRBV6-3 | TGTGCCAGCAGTTTCGACAGGGACAATCAGCCCCAGCATTTT | CASSFDRDNQPQHF
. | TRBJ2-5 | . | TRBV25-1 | TGTGCCAGCAGTGATTCGTACACCCAAGAGACCCAGTACTTC | CASSDSYTQETQYF
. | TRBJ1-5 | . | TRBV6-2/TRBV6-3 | TGTGCCAGCAGTTACTCCTGGGGGTTCAATCAGCCCCAGCATTTT | CASSYSWGFNQPQHF
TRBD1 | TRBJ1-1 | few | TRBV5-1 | TGCGCCAGCAGCCTCCGCTATATTAGGGACAGTAACACTGAAGCTTTCTTT | CASSLRYIRDSNTEAFF
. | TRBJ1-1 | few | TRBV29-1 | TGCAGCGTTGAGGGTGGAGCACTGAACACTGAAGCTTTCTTT | CSVEGGALNTEAFF
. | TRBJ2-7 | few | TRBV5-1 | TGCGCCAGCAGCTTAGCGGGACAGAAAATATACGAGCAGTACTTC | CASSLAGQKIYEQYF
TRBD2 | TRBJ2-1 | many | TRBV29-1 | TGCAGCGCTAAGCGACTAGCGGGGGGTATCAATGAGCAGTTCTTC | CSAKRLAGGINEQFF
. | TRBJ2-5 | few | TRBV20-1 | TGCAGTGCCAATCGACAGCAAGAGACCCAGTACTTC | CSANRQQETQYF
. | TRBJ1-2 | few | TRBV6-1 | TGTGCCACCCGCCGAGGGGCGGACGGGTTTGGCTACACCTTC | CATRRGADGFGYTF
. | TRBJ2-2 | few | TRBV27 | TGTGCCAGCAGTTTAATGTCAGGGATCACCGGGGAGCTGTTTTTT | CASSLMSGITGELFF
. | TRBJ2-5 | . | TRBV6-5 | TGTGCCAGCAGTTACTACAGGCGGCCGGCAGAGACCCAGTACTTC | CASSYYRRPAETQYF
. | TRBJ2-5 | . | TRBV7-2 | TGTGCCAGCAGCTCCCCCGGTCGAGAGACCCAGTACTTC | CASSSPGRETQYF
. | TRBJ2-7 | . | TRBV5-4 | TGTGCCAGCAGTTGGAGTCAGGAGCACGAGCAGTACTTC | CASSWSQEHEQYF
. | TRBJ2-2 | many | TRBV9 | TGTGCCAGCAGCGTTGGGACCGTGAACACCGGGGAGCTGTTTTTT | CASSVGTVNTGELFF
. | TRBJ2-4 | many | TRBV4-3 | TGCGCCAGCAGCCAAGGGCCCAGGGACATTCAGTACTTC | CASSQGPRDIQYF
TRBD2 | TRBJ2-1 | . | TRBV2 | TGTGCCAGCAAGGAGCGGGAGGCAAATGAGCAGTTCTTC | CASKEREANEQFF
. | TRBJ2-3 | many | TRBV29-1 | TGCAGCGTTTCCGGCAATCCCCACACAGATACGCAGTATTTT | CSVSGNPHTDTQYF
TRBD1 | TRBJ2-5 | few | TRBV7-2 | TGTGCCAGCAGCCTCAGCCGGGACAGCAGAACCCAGTACTTC | CASSLSRDSRTQYF
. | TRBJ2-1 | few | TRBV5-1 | TGCGCCAGCAGTTCTGTATGGTCAGGGTCGTTGGGCAATGAGCAGTTCTTC | CASSSVWSGSLGNEQFF
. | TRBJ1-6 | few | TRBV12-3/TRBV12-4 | TGTGCCAGCAGTGTAGGAATTTCACCCCTCCACTTT | CASSVGISPLHF
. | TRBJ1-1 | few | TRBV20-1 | TGCAGTGCTAGAGATGGGACACGTGAAGCTTTCTTT | CSARDGTREAFF
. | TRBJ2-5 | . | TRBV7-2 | TGTGCCAGCAGCGTAGACCCGCACCAAGAGACCCAGTACTTC | CASSVDPHQETQYF
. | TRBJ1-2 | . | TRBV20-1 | TGCAGTGCTAGAGATCTCAGGAGGTTGAATGGCTACACCTTC | CSARDLRRLNGYTF
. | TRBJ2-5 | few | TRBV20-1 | TGCAGTGCGGGGTGGGTTCAAGAGACCCAGTACTTC | CSAGWVQETQYF
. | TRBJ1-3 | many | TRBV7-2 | TGTGCCAGCAGCTACCGGACCTGGGGGACTGGAAACACCATATATTTT | CASSYRTWGTGNTIYF
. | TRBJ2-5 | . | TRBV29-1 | TGCAGCGTTAGTTCGGGGGCGGGTAAAGAGACCCAGTACTTC | CSVSSGAGKETQYF
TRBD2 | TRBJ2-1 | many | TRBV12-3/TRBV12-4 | TGTGCCAGCAGTTTCGTGGCTAGCGGTTTAAATGAGCAGTTCTTC | CASSFVASGLNEQFF
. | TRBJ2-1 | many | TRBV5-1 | TGCGCCAGCAGCGGTCAGGGGTCCTACAATGAGCAGTTCTTC | CASSGQGSYNEQFF
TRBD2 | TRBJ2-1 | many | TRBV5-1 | TGCGCCAGCAGCTTGGATCCTAGCGGAGACTACAATGAGCAGTTCTTC | CASSLDPSGDYNEQFF
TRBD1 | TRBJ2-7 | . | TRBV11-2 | TGTGCCAGCAGCTTAGATCTGACAGGGGGATACGAGCAGTACTTC | CASSLDLTGGYEQYF
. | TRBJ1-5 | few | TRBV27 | TGTGCCAGCAGTGCAGGATCGGGGAGTCAGCCCCAGCATTTT | CASSAGSGSQPQHF
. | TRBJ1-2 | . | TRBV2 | TGTGCCAGCAGGGAGGGGCTTGGCTATGGCTACACCTTC | CASREGLGYGYTF
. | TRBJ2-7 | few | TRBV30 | TGTGCCTGGGGGTCTCCGGGACTCGTATACGAGCAGTACTTC | CAWGSPGLVYEQYF
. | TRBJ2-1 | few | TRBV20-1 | TGCAGTGCAAAGCCCGGGAACAGGATCAATGAGCAGTTCTTC | CSAKPGNRINEQFF
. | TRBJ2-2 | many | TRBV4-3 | TGCGCCAGCAGCCAGACAGGTCACGCCACCGGGGAGCTGTTTTTT | CASSQTGHATGELFF
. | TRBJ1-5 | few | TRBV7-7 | TGTGCTAGCAGCTTAGGACAGACTAGTCAGCCCCAGCATTTT | CASSLGQTSQPQHF
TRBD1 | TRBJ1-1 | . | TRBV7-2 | TGTGCCAGCAGCTTTATGCAGGGGGTTCTTAGTCTGGAAGCTTTCTTT | CASSFMQGVLSLEAFF
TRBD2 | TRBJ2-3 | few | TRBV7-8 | TGTGCCAGCAGCACACGATCGACTAGCGGGGGCAGAGATACGCAGTATTTT | CASSTRSTSGGRDTQYF
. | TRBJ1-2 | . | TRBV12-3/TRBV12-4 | TGTGCCAGCAGTCGGGACCGTAATTATGGGGACTATGGCTACACCTTC | CASSRDRNYGDYGYTF
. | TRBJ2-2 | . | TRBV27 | TGTGCCAGCAGTTTTTGGGGGGCCCGGGAGCTGTTTTTT | CASSFWGARELFF
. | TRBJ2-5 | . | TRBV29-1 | TGCAGCGTTGAAACAACAGCCTGGGGGGAGACCCAGTACTTC | CSVETTAWGETQYF